Shown below are 30 T cell receptor beta chains from a single sample sequenced in a study of T cells in localized non-small cell lung cancer. Clones were sequenced by immunoSEQ multiplex PCR, and TCRdb holds only the in-frame ones, with some missing. The repertoire consists of thousands of clones, with roughly 30% occurring once and the leading ten covering less than 20%. This specimen was lung tumor tissue, taken before any cancer treatment. The receptor set was obtained from a female donor at least 60 years old with stage II squamous cell lung carcinoma.

This clone was counted between two and nine times. V is TRBV11-3 and J is TRBJ1-4; D possibly corresponds to TRBD1 (6 bases). Trimming left V 4 bases short and J 4 bases short, with 16 bases between. Germline CDR1 and CDR2: SGHNT and YENEEA. This CDR3 has 16 amino acids. CDR3 residues: CASSSMTGGGNEKLFF. The DNA of the CDR3 is TGTGCCAGCAGCTCGATGACAGGAGGGGGTAATGAAAAACTGTTTTTT.

V gene TRBV19 combines with J gene TRBJ1-4; 7 bases are a match to TRBD1. V shed 4 bases, J shed 4 bases, and the junction held 6 bases outside the gene matches. Germline loops: CDR1 LNHDA, CDR2 SQIVND (reference sequence). The CDR3 is 15 amino acids. DNA for the CDR3: TGTGCCAGTAGTAAGGGGGCAGGGATTAATGAAAAACTGTTTTTT. Translating gives CASSKGAGINEKLFF.

This chain uses TRBV1 with TRBJ1-6. TRBV1 is a pseudogene. The length of the CDR3 is 17 residues. CDR3 bases: TGCGCCAGCAGCCAAGCCTCTGGGGGGGCAAATAATTCACCCCTCCACTTT. Translating gives CASSQASGGANNSPLHF.

This clone was observed a handful of times. J is TRBJ1-5 and V is TRBV23-1; D perhaps matches TRBD1 (5 bases). TRBV23-1 has ORF status, its function being uncertain. V was pared by 5 bases and J by 5 bases, with 19 bases between. This CDR3 is built from 16 residues. The CDR3 coding sequence is TGCGCCAGCAGTGCCGAATGGTTGAGGGGCCATCAGCCCCAGCATTTT. Protein sequence: CASSAEWLRGHQPQHF.

The V and J genes are TRBV19 and TRBJ2-5, with TRBD2 as a possible D gene (6 bases). The CDR3 contains 15 residues. V lost 4 bases to trimming and J lost 9 bases, with 21 bases between them. CDR1 and CDR2 from the germline V gene are LNHDA and SQIVND (reference sequence). The CDR3 bases are TGTGCCAGTAGTAGCGGGGCAGGAGGCTTATCGGCCCAGTACTTC. It yields the protein CASSSGAGGLSAQYF. Combining the CDR3 with reference TRBV19 and TRBJ2-5 gives the whole variable domain DGGITQSPKYLFRKEGQNVTLSCEQNLNHDAMYWYRQDPGQGLRLIYYSQIVNDFQKGDIAEGYSVSREKKESFPLTVTSAQKNPTAFYLCASSSGAGGLSAQYFGPGTRLLVL.

This chain connects TRBV28 to TRBJ2-1; 9 bases agree with TRBD2. Germline V gives CDR1 MDHEN, CDR2 SYDVKM. V lost 0 bases, J lost 7 bases, and 10 bases stayed unmatched. The length of the CDR3 is 17 residues. The CDR3 DNA reads as TGTGCCAGCAGTTTATGGGGTAGCGGGGGTGCTGTGAATGAGCAGTTCTTC. It codes for CASSLWGSGGAVNEQFF.

By its share, this clone is medium-sized (0.01 to 0.1%). The genes are TRBV4-1 and TRBJ1-6, with D uncertain. The CDR3 runs 16 residues. Trimming stripped 5 bases from V and 1 base from J, with 12 bases between. The germline V gene has CDR1 MGHRA and CDR2 YSYEKL. The DNA of the CDR3 is TGCGCCAGCAGCGCCTTGGACGGATCCTATAATTCACCCCTCCACTTT. Its translation: CASSALDGSYNSPLHF.

The sample holds a few counts of this clone. The genes are TRBV6-8 and TRBJ2-7; tentative D call: TRBD2 (7 bases). Per germline, CDR1 MNHGY and CDR2 SAAAGT. Trimming shortened V by 2 bases and J by 6 bases, and 11 bases separated the two germline ends. The CDR3 runs to 13 residues. DNA of the CDR3: TGTGCCAGCAGTTACAGGGGGGGTGGCGAGCAGTACTTC. Translating it yields CASSYRGGGEQYF.

The sample holds a few counts of this clone. This rearrangement joins TRBV30 to TRBJ2-6, with 7 nucleotides matching TRBD1. Germline lookup yields CDR1 GTSNPN and CDR2 SVGIG (reference sequence). Trimming cost V 3 bases and J 0 bases; bases outside gene matches: 8. This CDR3 has 17 residues. The CDR3 region has the DNA TGTGCCTGGAGCCGGGACAGAGTACCCTCTGGGGCCAACGTCCTGACTTTC. Protein sequence: CAWSRDRVPSGANVLTF.

The V call is TRBV30, the J call TRBJ1-5, with a tentative D call TRBD1 (5 bases). Germline values: CDR1 GTSNPN, CDR2 SVGIG (reference sequence). Trimming stripped 5 bases from V and 5 bases from J, with 13 bases between. The length of the CDR3 is 13 residues. CDR3 nucleotide sequence: TGTGCCTGGGGTCAGGGTGGGGATCAGCCCCAGCATTTT. As protein: CAWGQGGDQPQHF.

This clone has only a few counts. The CDR3 sequence is CASSEAGNQPQHF. The CDR3 DNA follows: TGTGCCAGCAGTGAAGCCGGGAATCAGCCCCAGCATTTT. The chain combines TRBV9 with TRBJ1-5, with D unclear. The CDR3 is 13 residues long. The V end was cut by 5 bases, the J end by 4 bases, with 10 bases between. Germline assignment: CDR1 SGDLS and CDR2 YYNGEE.

This clone is medium-sized in the sample. The chain recombines TRBV10-3 with TRBJ1-5; the D is unclear. Looked up from germline, CDR1 is ENHRY and CDR2 is SYGVKD. Deletions cut 0 bases from V and 0 bases from J, with 12 bases between. There are 17 residues in the CDR3. CDR3: CAISESRRYPSNQPQHF. The CDR3 bases are TGTGCCATCAGTGAGTCGAGGCGGTACCCTAGCAATCAGCCCCAGCATTTT.

This clone is medium-sized within its sample. The genes are TRBV11-3 and TRBJ1-2, with a tentative D call TRBD1 (5 bases). V lost 3 bases to trimming and J lost 10 bases, with 18 bases between them. The CDR3 is 14 residues long. CDR1 and CDR2 from the germline V gene are SGHNT and YENEEA. CDR3 DNA: TGTGCCAGCAGCTTCGGTCTCAGGGATTTAGACTACACCTTC. Its protein product is CASSFGLRDLDYTF.

The gene calls are TRBV10-3 and TRBJ2-1; D may correspond to TRBD1 or TRBD2 (5 bases each). Germline CDR1 is ENHRY and CDR2 is SYGVKD. The V end lost 2 bases, the J end lost 7 bases, and 9 bases lay between the germline ends. The CDR3 is made up of 13 amino acids. CDR3 in DNA: TGTGCCATCAGTGAGGCAGGGACGAATGAGCAGTTCTTC. Translation gives CAISEAGTNEQFF.

This clone appeared a few times. The CDR3 reads CASSLWSTANYGYTF. The CDR3 nucleotides are TGTGCCAGCAGCTTATGGTCCACAGCTAACTATGGCTACACCTTC. The rearrangement links TRBV11-3 to TRBJ1-2; D ambiguous. CDR1 SGHNT and CDR2 YENEEA come from the germline V gene. The CDR3 is 15 amino acids. V gave up 2 bases and J gave up 0 bases, with 10 bases separating them.

The count of this clone is one. J is TRBJ1-1 and V is TRBV14; no firm D call. Germline values: CDR1 SGHDN, CDR2 FVKESK. V shed 2 bases and J shed 2 bases, with 12 bases lying between them. The CDR3 is 15 amino acids. The CDR3 DNA reads as TGTGCCAGCAGCCAATTAACCGGGATTAACACTGAAGCTTTCTTT. Protein: CASSQLTGINTEAFF.

This clone has a handful of counts. V gene TRBV11-3 combines with J gene TRBJ1-3; 7 bases are shared with TRBD1. The CDR3 loop spans 15 amino acids. Germline V gives CDR1 SGHNT, CDR2 YENEEA. Trimming removed 2 bases from V and 2 bases from J; junction bases left unmatched: 3. The CDR3 reads CASSLQGGTGNTIYF. Here the CDR3 DNA reads TGTGCCAGCAGCTTACAGGGGGGTACTGGAAACACCATATATTTT.

By share, this clone ranks as medium-sized. The J gene is TRBJ2-7, the V gene TRBV11-3, with 7 bases that match TRBD1. The germline gives CDR1 SGHNT, CDR2 YENEEA. After removal of 5 bases from V and 1 base from J, the junction contained 5 bases not matched to a gene. The CDR3 loop spans 14 amino acids. The CDR3 DNA is TGTGCCAGCAGCCAAGCGACAGGGTCCTACGAGCAGTACTTC. This gives the protein CASSQATGSYEQYF.

By sample share, this clone is medium-sized (0.01 to 0.1%). The chain carries TRBV11-3 and TRBJ2-2; weak D call: TRBD2 (7 bases). CDR3 length equals 14 residues. From germline, CDR1 is SGHNT and CDR2 YENEEA. Trimming took off 2 bases at V and 6 bases at J, with 10 bases between the two ends. CDR3 coding DNA: TGTGCCAGCAGCTTACGGGGGGCGTCCGGGGAGCTGTTTTTT. It codes for CASSLRGASGELFF. Based on the CDR3 plus reference TRBV11-3 and TRBJ2-2, the full variable domain is EAGVVQSPRYKIIEKKQPVAFWCNPISGHNTLYWYLQNLGQGPELLIRYENEEAVDDSQLPKDRFSAERLKGVDSTLKIQPAELGDSAVYLCASSLRGASGELFFGEGSRLTVL.

This clone has more than one count but fewer than ten. The rearrangement uses TRBV6-8 and TRBJ2-3; 11 nucleotides match TRBD2. The CDR3 is 18 amino acids. Germline CDR1 MNHGY, CDR2 SAAAGT. J gave up 0 bases and V 7 bases, and 12 bases lay outside the gene matches. The CDR3 DNA follows: TGTGCCAGCACCCTCGGCGGGCTAGCGGGGGGTAGCACAGATACGCAGTATTTT. It codes for CASTLGGLAGGSTDTQYF.

This clone showed up just a few times. The chain uses TRBV5-1 and TRBJ1-1; D may be TRBD1 (6 bases). V lost 4 bases and J 1 base, leaving 20 bases between the germline ends. The CDR3 extends over 17 amino acids. Germline loops: CDR1 SGHRS, CDR2 YFSETQ. CDR3 sequence: CASSQDRVGGQNTEAFF. DNA for the CDR3: TGCGCCAGCAGCCAAGATCGGGTCGGGGGGCAGAACACTGAAGCTTTCTTT.

This clone was observed a handful of times. V is TRBV6-4 and J is TRBJ2-1, with 9 bases matching TRBD1. Trimming took 7 bases from V and 4 from J; bases not matched to a gene: 14. The CDR3 is 17 residues long. Per germline, CDR1 MRHNA and CDR2 SNTAGT. The CDR3 here is CASTTLKTGTGYNEQFF. The DNA of the CDR3 is TGTGCCAGCACCACATTGAAGACCGGGACAGGGTACAATGAGCAGTTCTTC.

Relative to its sample, this clone is medium-sized. This chain joins TRBV6-8 and TRBJ1-1; D possibly corresponds to TRBD1 (6 bases). The V end was cut by 5 bases, the J end by 1 base, with 14 bases between. This CDR3 region has 15 residues. Germline CDR1 reads MNHGY; CDR2 reads SAAAGT. In DNA, the CDR3 is TGTGCCAGCAGTAGGGGGGAGGCGCCGAACACTGAAGCTTTCTTT. Translated, it gives CASSRGEAPNTEAFF.

This clone was seen more than once but under ten times. The chain carries TRBV6-8 and TRBJ2-7; no clear D gene. V was clipped by 2 bases and J by 3 bases, with 8 bases between them. Germline V lookup: CDR1 MNHGY, CDR2 SAAAGT. The CDR3 covers 13 residues. The CDR3 here is CASSYAGYYEQYF. CDR3 bases: TGTGCCAGCAGTTACGCTGGATACTACGAGCAGTACTTC.

In its sample, this clone was seen a few times. The chain links TRBV6-8 to TRBJ1-1; 8 nucleotides line up with TRBD1. The CDR3 consists of 16 residues. The V segment lost 0 bases and the J segment 1 base; nucleotides outside the gene matches: 4. Germline V gene data show CDR1 as MNHGY and CDR2 as SAAAGT. The CDR3 sequence is CASSYSTGGRNTEAFF. The CDR3 DNA reads TGTGCCAGCAGTTACTCAACAGGGGGTCGGAACACTGAAGCTTTCTTT.

This clone was observed a handful of times. Germline is not matched at one junction end, which may reflect a read error. The V gene is TRBV10-3, the J gene TRBJ1-5, with TRBD1 identical over 7 bases. From germline, CDR1 is ENHRY and CDR2 SYGVKD. The CDR3 is 15 residues long. The CDR3 region is CASSEEYRGNQPQHF. In DNA form, the CDR3 reads TGTGCCAGCAGTGAGGAGTACAGGGGTAATCAGCCCCAGCATTTT.

The chain carries TRBV15 and TRBJ1-1; D call uncertain. This CDR3 has 15 residues. V lost 5 bases, J lost 0 bases, and 13 bases lay in between. Germline V gene sequence: CDR1 LNHNV, CDR2 YYDKDF (reference sequence). CDR3 bases: TGTGCCACCAGCCCCCCAGGCAGTTTGAACACTGAAGCTTTCTTT. It yields the protein CATSPPGSLNTEAFF. The whole variable domain, filled in from reference TRBV15 and TRBJ1-1, reads DAMVIQNPRYQVTQFGKPVTLSCSQTLNHNVMYWYQQKSSQAPKLLFHYYDKDFNNEADTPDNFQSRRPNTSFCFLDIRSPGLGDTAMYLCATSPPGSLNTEAFFGQGTRLTVV.

This clone counts as medium-sized. J is TRBJ2-5 and V is TRBV9, with D tentatively TRBD2 (5 bases). Trimming left V 3 bases short and J 1 base short, with 16 bases between. CDR1 SGDLS and CDR2 YYNGEE come from the germline V gene. The CDR3 length is 16 residues. The CDR3 nucleotides read TGTGCCAGCAGCGCCGTCCCGGACTCCCCCCAAGAGACCCAGTACTTC. Translating it yields CASSAVPDSPQETQYF.

This clone was observed a handful of times. The chain combines TRBV2 with TRBJ1-5; weak D call: TRBD1 (6 bases). V was pared by 4 bases and J by 5 bases, with 15 bases between. This CDR3 is built from 15 residues. Germline V CDR1 and CDR2: SNHLY, FYNNEI. This CDR3 reads CASSGDIQDYQPQHF. In nucleotides, the CDR3 is TGTGCCAGCAGTGGGGACATCCAGGATTATCAGCCCCAGCATTTT.

The rearrangement uses TRBV7-2 and TRBJ2-7; D is possibly TRBD1 (7 bases). V shed 5 bases and J shed 6 bases, with 14 bases lying between them. The germline gives CDR1 SGHTA, CDR2 FQGNSA. The CDR3 consists of 13 residues. The CDR3 region is CASSTAQGGEQYF. CDR3 DNA sequence: TGTGCCAGCAGCACCGCGCAGGGGGGCGAGCAGTACTTC.